This T cell receptor beta chain is from a study of shared clonotypes between healthy human individuals. Whole-study results and caveats: The naive CD4 repertoires of several donors were compared, and approximately 5% of clonotypes were shared.

On this clone itself: What it recognizes is unknown.

This CDR3 has 11 amino acids. Germline loops: CDR1 SNHLY, CDR2 FYNNEI. The V and J ends lost 0 bases and 9 bases respectively, with 5 bases between them. Measured with immunoSEQ multiplex PCR; TCRdb has only the in-frame clones, and not every one. This table has more than 850,000 clones, about 80% appearing once. V and J are TRBV2 and TRBJ1-1; D not certain. The TCR originated in a man younger than 35 in good health. Some clones in this sample may be carry-over from other donors' samples. The specimen sequenced was memory CD4+ T cells from PBMCs. The subset was: CD45RA-negative fraction. CDR3 sequence reads: CASSEAAQAFF. The DNA for the CDR3 is TGTGCCAGCAGTGAAGCGGCCCAAGCTTTCTTT.